This entry lists 29 T cell receptor beta chains sequenced from one sample in a study of T cells in Graves' hyperthyroidism and ophthalmopathy (dated by TCRdb to between 2019 and 2020). Library preparation was by multiplex PCR. Sequenced on an Illumina HiSeq 2000. The TCR beta CDR3 regions were amplified from RNA transcripts. For the first round of RT-PCR on the TCR CDR3, the HTBI primer set was used together with the Qiagen OneStep RT-PCR kit. TCRdb took the public reads, trimmed them with fastp at Q25, ran MiXCR for clone calling and kept in-frame beta chains. Entries that share a CDR3 protein sequence are merged under the most common genes and DNA. Present in this sample are around 690,000 distinct CDR3 sequences, 17% of which were seen just once. Less than 20% of the sample goes to the ten largest clones. Sequencing was performed on blood. Source of these receptors: a man in his fifties or sixties with Graves' hyperthyroidism.

This clonotype has at least ten counts. The V gene is TRBV24-1, the J gene TRBJ2-7; 9 positions agree with TRBD2. The CDR3 runs 14 residues. V shed 9 bases, J shed 2 bases, and the junction held 7 bases outside the gene matches. Germline CDR1 and CDR2: KGHDR and SFDVKD. DNA of the CDR3: TGTGCCACCGCATTGGGACTAGCCCCCTACGAGCAGTACTTC. This encodes CATALGLAPYEQYF.

Note on this clonotype: A read error is possible here, since a much larger clone lies one base away. The chain uses TRBV6-2 or TRBV6-3 and TRBJ2-1; D is unresolved. The CDR3 contains 10 residues. The V end was cut by 7 bases, the J end by 5 bases, with 3 bases between. Germline V gene sequence: CDR1 MNHEY, CDR2 SVGEGT. The CDR3 DNA is TGTGCCAGCATGGACAATGAGCAGTTCTTC. The encoded protein is CASMDNEQFF.

This clonotype was observed a handful of times. V usage is TRBV5-1 and J usage is TRBJ2-2; D is ambiguous. This CDR3 spans 14 amino acids. Germline-derived CDR1 and CDR2 are SGHRS and YFSETQ. The V and J ends lost 0 bases and 7 bases respectively, with 10 bases between them. This CDR3 is CASSLDKGDGELFF. The CDR3 DNA is TGCGCCAGCAGCTTGGATAAAGGAGACGGGGAGCTGTTTTTT.

The rearrangement links TRBV30 to TRBJ2-2; D unresolved. Trimming removed 0 bases at V and 6 bases at J, with 11 bases between. The CDR3 has 14 residues. In germline, CDR1 is GTSNPN, CDR2 SVGIG (reference sequence). The CDR3 here is CAWSVWPTPGELFF. CDR3 sequence (DNA): TGTGCCTGGAGTGTATGGCCGACCCCCGGGGAGCTGTTTTTT. The full variable domain, rest sourced from reference TRBV30 and TRBJ2-2, is SQTIHQWPATLVQPVGSPLSLECTVEGTSNPNLYWYRQAAGRGLQLLFYSVGIGQISSEVPQNLSASRPQDRQFILSSKKLLLSDSGFYLCAWSVWPTPGELFFGEGSRLTVL.

This clonotype has only a few counts. The chain combines TRBV5-5 with TRBJ1-4; D is ambiguous. The CDR3 has 14 residues. V shed 0 bases and J shed 4 bases, with 7 bases lying between them. Germline loops: CDR1 SGHKS, CDR2 YYEKEE (reference sequence). The CDR3 nucleotides are TGTGCCAGCAGCTTGGGACACATTAATGAAAAACTGTTTTTT. The encoded protein is CASSLGHINEKLFF.

At least ten counts were recorded for this clonotype. The junction and the germline gene differ at one end; a read error may be behind it. The chain carries TRBV6-1 and TRBJ1-1, with no clear D. This CDR3 spans 13 amino acids. Germline V lookup: CDR1 MNHNS, CDR2 SASEGT. DNA for the CDR3: TGTGCCAGCACTGAATGGGGGAACACTGAAGCTTTCTTT. It yields the protein CASTEWGNTEAFF.

This clonotype has only a few counts. The chain combines TRBV30 with TRBJ1-2; D remains unclear. This CDR3 has 11 residues. Germline V gene data show CDR1 as GTSNPN and CDR2 as SVGIG (reference sequence). The V gene lost 0 bases and the J gene lost 8 bases, with 7 bases spanning the gap. CDR3 DNA: TGTGCCTGGAGTGTTGGCCGCGGCTACACCTTC. Translated: CAWSVGRGYTF.

This clonotype was counted at least ten times. This sequence joins TRBV20-1 and TRBJ2-3, with D possibly being TRBD2 (6 bases). The CDR3 runs to 15 residues. Per germline, CDR1 DFQATT and CDR2 SNEGSKA (reference sequence). Deletions cut 1 base from V and 0 bases from J, with 11 bases between. The CDR3 spells CSARGGEVSTDTQYF. CDR3 nucleotide sequence: TGCAGTGCTAGAGGAGGGGAGGTCAGCACAGATACGCAGTATTTT.

This clonotype occurred many times. This sequence joins TRBV27 and TRBJ2-7; 7 bases are shared with TRBD1. V was clipped by 5 bases and J by 3 bases; unmatched bases: 16. The V gene's germline CDR1 is MNHEY and CDR2 SMNVEV (reference sequence). The CDR3 loop spans 17 amino acids. The CDR3 sequence: CASSIRSPGQWGYEQYF. CDR3 in DNA: TGTGCCAGCAGTATCAGATCGCCGGGACAGTGGGGCTACGAGCAGTACTTC.

The rearrangement links TRBV20-1 to TRBJ2-3; 7 bases align to TRBD2. The germline V gene encodes CDR1 DFQATT and CDR2 SNEGSKA (reference sequence). V lost 4 bases, J lost 8 bases, and 18 bases stayed unmatched. CDR3 size: 16 residues. The CDR3 protein is CSATRGLVLDMGTQYF. CDR3 DNA sequence: TGCAGTGCTACCCGAGGACTAGTCCTAGATATGGGTACGCAGTATTTT.

Many counts were recorded for this clonotype. The genes are TRBV19 and TRBJ1-1; D not certain. The CDR3 is 14 residues long. The germline V and J ends were trimmed by 3 bases and 0 bases, with 8 bases remaining between them. Germline V lookup: CDR1 LNHDA, CDR2 SQIVND (reference sequence). CDR3 amino acids: CASSMNGVNTEAFF. CDR3 in DNA: TGTGCCAGTAGTATGAACGGGGTGAACACTGAAGCTTTCTTT.

This clonotype was picked up a small number of times. This chain links TRBV20-1 with TRBJ2-5; possibly TRBD2 for D (6 bases). The CDR3 extends over 15 amino acids. V lost 4 bases, J lost 2 bases, and 17 bases lay in between. Per germline, CDR1 DFQATT and CDR2 SNEGSKA (reference sequence). CDR3 loop: CSAIYSRAGQETQYF. The CDR3 coding sequence is TGCAGTGCTATCTACTCCCGGGCGGGACAAGAGACCCAGTACTTC.

This clonotype was detected many times. This chain uses TRBV28 with TRBJ1-3; possible D gene TRBD1, 5 bases. The V and J ends lost 6 bases and 3 bases respectively, with 12 bases between them. The CDR3 extends over 14 amino acids. Germline CDR1 is MDHEN and CDR2 is SYDVKM. CDR3 protein: CASSQGTNGNTIYF. CDR3 nucleotide sequence: TGTGCCAGCAGCCAAGGGACTAATGGAAACACCATATATTTT.

There are a few counts of this clonotype. The V gene is TRBV7-3, the J gene TRBJ2-6; the D is unclear. Germline CDR1 and CDR2: SGHTA and FQGTGA. V gave up 5 bases and J gave up 0 bases, with 14 bases separating them. This CDR3 has 17 residues. This chain's CDR3 is CASSIPFWISGANVLTF. CDR3 sequence (DNA): TGTGCCAGCAGCATACCTTTTTGGATCTCTGGGGCCAACGTCCTGACTTTC.

About this clonotype itself: A much larger clone sits a single nucleotide away, making a read error possible. The chain links TRBV6-2 or TRBV6-3 to TRBJ2-5; 8 bases fit TRBD2. This CDR3 is 15 amino acids long. Trimming took 2 bases from V and 5 from J; bases not matched to a gene: 7. Germline CDR1 reads MNHEY; CDR2 reads SVGEGT. This chain's CDR3 is CASSYRAGGRETQYF. The CDR3 DNA reads as TGTGCCAGCAGTTACCGGGCGGGAGGAAGGGAGACCCAGTACTTC.

This clonotype was detected a few times. The J gene is TRBJ2-7, the V gene TRBV6-5; D remains ambiguous. The CDR3 consists of 15 residues. Germline CDR1 and CDR2: MNHEY and SVGAGI. The V and J ends lost 0 bases and 3 bases respectively, with 12 bases between them. The CDR3 DNA follows: TGTGCCAGCAGTTACTCTGACAATCCAGTCTACGAGCAGTACTTC. Protein: CASSYSDNPVYEQYF.

The sample holds many counts of this clonotype. This chain links TRBV29-1 with TRBJ2-7; 8 bases match TRBD1. The CDR3 consists of 14 residues. Germline assignment: CDR1 SQVTM and CDR2 ANQGSEA. With V trimmed by 2 bases and J by 3 bases, 6 bases remained unmatched. In DNA form, the CDR3 reads TGCAGCGTTGAACTAAAAGACAGGGGCTACGAGCAGTACTTC. Translated, it gives CSVELKDRGYEQYF.

This clonotype was detected ten times or more. V is TRBV12-3 or TRBV12-4 and J is TRBJ1-1; no clear D gene. The CDR3 has 15 residues. Trimming left V 6 bases short and J 0 bases short, with 14 bases between. CDR3 residues: CASSAGGSMNTEAFF. For the CDR3, the DNA is TGTGCCAGCAGCGCCGGTGGGTCCATGAACACTGAAGCTTTCTTT.

This clonotype showed up many times. The chain recombines TRBV7-2 with TRBJ2-3, with TRBD2 matching over 9 bases. Trimming cost V 5 bases and J 7 bases; bases outside gene matches: 10. CDR3 length equals 15 residues. The germline gives CDR1 SGHTA, CDR2 FQGNSA. The CDR3 coding sequence is TGTGCCAGCAGCCCTAGCGGGACGAGGTATCATACGCAGTATTTT. Amino acids: CASSPSGTRYHTQYF.

This clonotype was seen repeatedly, ten times or more. CDR3 sequence reads: CAISEDGQYGYTF. CDR3 coding DNA: TGTGCCATCAGTGAGGACGGACAGTATGGCTACACCTTC. The chain carries TRBV10-3 and TRBJ1-2; tentative D call: TRBD1 (6 bases). CDR3 length: 13 amino acids. Trimming removed 2 bases from V and 5 bases from J, with 9 bases in between. Germline CDR1 ENHRY, CDR2 SYGVKD.

The CDR3 coding sequence is TGTGCCATCAGTGTCACGGCCGAGGCCCTTTACAATGAGCAGTTCTTC. Its translation is CAISVTAEALYNEQFF. The genes are TRBV10-3 and TRBJ2-1; the D is unclear. V was clipped by 4 bases and J by 4 bases, with 17 bases between them. This CDR3 contains 16 residues. Germline assignment: CDR1 ENHRY and CDR2 SYGVKD.

J is TRBJ2-1 and V is TRBV6-2 or TRBV6-3; TRBD2 aligns across 8 bases. After removal of 7 bases from V and 0 bases from J, the junction contained 5 bases not matched to a gene. Germline assignment: CDR1 MNHEY and CDR2 SVGEGT. The CDR3 consists of 15 residues. The CDR3, as DNA: TGTGCCAGCAACGTAGCGGGAAGCTCCTACAATGAGCAGTTCTTC. This sequence encodes CASNVAGSSYNEQFF.

Only a few counts were recorded for this clonotype. V gene TRBV14 combines with J gene TRBJ2-1; D gene ambiguous. CDR1 is SGHDN, CDR2 FVKESK, per germline. The CDR3 has 14 residues. With 1 base removed from V and 6 bases from J, the gap between germline ends came to 10 bases. Here the CDR3 reads CASSQVGGRNEQFF. CDR3 nucleotide sequence: TGTGCCAGCAGCCAAGTCGGTGGTCGCAATGAGCAGTTCTTC.

This clonotype was picked up a small number of times. A read error may be the cause here, since a much bigger clone is one base away. The V and J genes are TRBV2 and TRBJ2-5; D perhaps matches TRBD2 (5 bases). V was clipped by 3 bases and J by 5 bases, with 10 bases between them. Germline CDR1 reads SNHLY; CDR2 reads FYNNEI. The CDR3 consists of 13 residues. The CDR3 DNA sequence: TGTGCCAGCAGTGAGGCTAGCTGGGAGACCCAGTACTTC. Protein sequence: CASSEASWETQYF. Looking up the rest from reference TRBV2 and TRBJ2-5 gives the full variable domain: EPEVTQTPSHQVTQMGQEVILRCVPISNHLYFYWYRQILGQKVEFLVSFYNNEISEKSEIFDDQFSVERPDGSNFTLKIRSTKLEDSAMYFCASSEASWETQYFGPGTRLLVL.

This clonotype was recorded many times. This rearrangement joins TRBV7-2 to TRBJ2-1; D not resolved. CDR3 length: 14 amino acids. Germline loops: CDR1 SGHTA, CDR2 FQGNSA. V was shortened by 3 bases and J by 5 bases, with 11 bases between the two germline ends. CDR3 in amino acids: CASSFHSNDNEQFF. CDR3 DNA: TGTGCCAGCAGCTTCCACAGTAACGACAATGAGCAGTTCTTC.

The rearrangement links TRBV9 to TRBJ1-1; D gene unclear. V dropped 2 bases and J dropped 5 bases, with 10 bases sitting between them. The CDR3 has 13 amino acids. CDR1 is SGDLS and CDR2 is YYNGEE in the germline V gene. This CDR3 reads CASSVSGFTEAFF. In DNA, the CDR3 is TGTGCCAGCAGCGTCTCGGGGTTTACTGAAGCTTTCTTT.

This clonotype occurred many times. V and J are TRBV30 and TRBJ1-2, with 7 bases lining up with TRBD1. V gave up 1 base and J gave up 1 base; unmatched junction bases: 9. CDR1 and CDR2 from the germline V gene are GTSNPN and SVGIG (reference sequence). This CDR3 has 16 residues. Written as DNA, the CDR3 is TGTGCCTGGAGTGCCGTCCGGGACAGATTTAACTATGGCTACACCTTC. Translation gives CAWSAVRDRFNYGYTF.

The table lists this clonotype with a few counts. The chain employs TRBV6-2 or TRBV6-3 and TRBJ1-2; 10 nucleotides line up with TRBD1. This CDR3 has 14 amino acids. Germline V lookup: CDR1 MNHEY, CDR2 SVGEGT. V dropped 6 bases and J dropped 4; count of bases not matched to a gene: 5. The chain's CDR3 is CASRADRGTYGYTF. DNA of the CDR3: TGTGCCAGCAGGGCGGACAGGGGGACCTATGGCTACACCTTC.

This clonotype was seen a handful of times. V gene TRBV19 combines with J gene TRBJ1-1; 8 bases are shared with TRBD1. The CDR3 is 13 residues long. The trim removed 6 bases at V and 4 bases at J, leaving 4 bases unmatched. Germline CDR1 and CDR2: LNHDA and SQIVND (reference sequence). CDR3 in DNA: TGTGCCAGTAGGAAAACAGGGGGCACTGAAGCTTTCTTT. Protein: CASRKTGGTEAFF.